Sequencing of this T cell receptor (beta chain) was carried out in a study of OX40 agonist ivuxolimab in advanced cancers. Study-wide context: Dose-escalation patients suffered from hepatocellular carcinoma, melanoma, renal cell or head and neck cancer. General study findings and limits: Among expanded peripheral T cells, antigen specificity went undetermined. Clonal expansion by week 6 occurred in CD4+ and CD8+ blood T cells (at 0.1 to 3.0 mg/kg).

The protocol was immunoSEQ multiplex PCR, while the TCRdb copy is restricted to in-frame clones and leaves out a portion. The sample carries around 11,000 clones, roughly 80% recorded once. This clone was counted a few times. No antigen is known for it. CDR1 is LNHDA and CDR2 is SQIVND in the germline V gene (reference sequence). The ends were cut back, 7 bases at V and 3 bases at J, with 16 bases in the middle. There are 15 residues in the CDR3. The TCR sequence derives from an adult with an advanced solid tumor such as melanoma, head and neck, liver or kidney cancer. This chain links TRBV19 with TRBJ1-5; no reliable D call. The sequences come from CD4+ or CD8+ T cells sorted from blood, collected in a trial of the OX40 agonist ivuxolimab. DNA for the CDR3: TGTGCCAGTAAAGAGTCTGGTTTGTCCAATCAGCCCCAGCATTTT. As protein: CASKESGLSNQPQHF.